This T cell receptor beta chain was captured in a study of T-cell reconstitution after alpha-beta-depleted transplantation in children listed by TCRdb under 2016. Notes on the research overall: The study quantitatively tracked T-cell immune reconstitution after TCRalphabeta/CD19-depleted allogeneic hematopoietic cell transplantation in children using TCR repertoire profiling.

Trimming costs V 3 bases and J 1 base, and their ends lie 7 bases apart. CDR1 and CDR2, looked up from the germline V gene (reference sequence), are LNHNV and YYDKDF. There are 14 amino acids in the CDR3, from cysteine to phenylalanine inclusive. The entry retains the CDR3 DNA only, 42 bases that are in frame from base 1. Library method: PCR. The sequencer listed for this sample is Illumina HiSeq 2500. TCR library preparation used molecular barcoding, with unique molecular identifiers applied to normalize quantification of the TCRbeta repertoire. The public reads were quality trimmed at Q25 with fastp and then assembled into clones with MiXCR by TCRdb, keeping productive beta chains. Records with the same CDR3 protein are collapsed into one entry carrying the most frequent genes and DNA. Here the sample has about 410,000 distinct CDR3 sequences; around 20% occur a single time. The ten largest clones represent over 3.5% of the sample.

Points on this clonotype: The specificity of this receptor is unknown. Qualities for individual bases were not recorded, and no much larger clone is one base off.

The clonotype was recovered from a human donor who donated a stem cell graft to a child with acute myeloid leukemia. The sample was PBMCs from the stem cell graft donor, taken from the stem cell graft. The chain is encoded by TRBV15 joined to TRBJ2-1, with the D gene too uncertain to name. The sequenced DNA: TGTGCCACCAGCAGGGACGGTTCCTACAATGAGCAGTTCTTC. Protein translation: CATSRDGSYNEQFF.